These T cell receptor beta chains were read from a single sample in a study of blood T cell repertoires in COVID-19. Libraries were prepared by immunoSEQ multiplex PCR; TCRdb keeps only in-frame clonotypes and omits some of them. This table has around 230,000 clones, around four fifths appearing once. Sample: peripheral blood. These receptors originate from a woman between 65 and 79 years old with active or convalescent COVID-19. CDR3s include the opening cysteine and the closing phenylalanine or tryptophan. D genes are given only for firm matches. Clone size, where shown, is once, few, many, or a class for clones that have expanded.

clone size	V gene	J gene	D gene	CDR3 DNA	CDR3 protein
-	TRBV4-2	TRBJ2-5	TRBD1	TGTGCCAGCAGCCAAGATCGGACAGGGGAAGAGACCCAGTACTTC	CASSQDRTGEETQYF
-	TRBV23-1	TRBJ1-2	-	TGCGCCAGCAGTCAATCGCCCTCAGGGGTATGTGGCTACACCTTC	CASSQSPSGVCGYTF
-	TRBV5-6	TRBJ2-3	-	TGTGCCAGCAGCTGGGGATGGTCTAGCGGCACAGATACGCAGTATTTT	CASSWGWSSGTDTQYF
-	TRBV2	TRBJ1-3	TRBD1	TGTGCCAGCGGCGGGACAGACTACGGAAACACCATATATTTT	CASGGTDYGNTIYF
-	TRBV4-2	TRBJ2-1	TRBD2	TGTGCCAGCAGCCAAGATCCTAGCGGGGCCTACAATGAGCAGTTCTTC	CASSQDPSGAYNEQFF
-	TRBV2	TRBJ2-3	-	TGTGCCTCCAGGATCGAAGCGGGCACAGATACGCAGTATTTT	CASRIEAGTDTQYF
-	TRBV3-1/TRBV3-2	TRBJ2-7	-	TGTGCCAGCAGCCATTCAACCCTTCTCGGTGGGCCTTCCTACGAGCAGTACTTC	CASSHSTLLGGPSYEQYF
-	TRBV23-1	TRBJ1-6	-	TGCGCCAGCAGTCAATCGCCGGATTCACCCCTCCACTTT	CASSQSPDSPLHF
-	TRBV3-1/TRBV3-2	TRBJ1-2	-	TGTGCCAGCAGCCAAGATCTGGGGGGCTATGGCTACACCTTC	CASSQDLGGYGYTF
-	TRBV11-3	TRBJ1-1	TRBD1	TGTGCCAGCAGCTGGGACAGGGTCACTGAAGCTTTCTTT	CASSWDRVTEAFF
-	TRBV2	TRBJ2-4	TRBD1	TGTGCCAGCAGAAGGGGGCTGATCGCCCAAAACATTCAGTACTTC	CASRRGLIAQNIQYF
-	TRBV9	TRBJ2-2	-	TGTGCCAGCAGCGTTCGGGGGGCGGACACCGGGGAGCTGTTTTTT	CASSVRGADTGELFF
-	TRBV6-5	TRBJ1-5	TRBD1	TGTGCCAGCACCTGGGACAGGGTGGAGCAGCCCCAGCATTTT	CASTWDRVEQPQHF
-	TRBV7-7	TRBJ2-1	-	TGTGCCAGCAGCTTAGTTGGGACTCCTTACAATGAGCAGTTCTTC	CASSLVGTPYNEQFF
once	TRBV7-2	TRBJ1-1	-	TGTGCCAGCAGGACGTTTGAGGGTTTTAAAGCTTTCTTT	CASRTFEGFKAFF
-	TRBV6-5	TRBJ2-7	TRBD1	TGTGCCAGCAGTTACGGCAGGGGGCCGTTTTATTTGTACTTC	CASSYGRGPFYLYF
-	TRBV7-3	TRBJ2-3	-	TGTGCCAGCAGCTTAAATTCGGGAGATACGCAGTATTTT	CASSLNSGDTQYF
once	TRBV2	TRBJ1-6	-	TGTGCCTCCGGGCCTCAGGGGAATTCACCCCTCCACTTT	CASGPQGNSPLHF
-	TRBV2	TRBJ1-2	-	TGTGCCAGCAGCGCGTGGGGGCTCTATGGCTACACCTTC	CASSAWGLYGYTF
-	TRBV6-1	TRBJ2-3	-	TGTGCCAGCAGTGACCTTCAGGGTCCCCGCACAGATACGCAGTATTTT	CASSDLQGPRTDTQYF